A single sample is the source of the 3 T cell receptor beta chains below, sequenced in a study of vaccination effects on CD4 cells after COVID-19 (dated by TCRdb to 2022 to 2024). Antigens for these TCRs are unknown. The ViraFEST assay stimulated PBMC with viral peptide pools and then used TCR sequencing to identify antigen-specific CD4+ T cell clonotypes by expansion. After around 10 days of culture, CD4+ T cells were isolated with the EasySep CD4+ T cell isolation kit. Convalescent patients had PCR-confirmed SARS-CoV-2 infection between March and December 2020, before Alpha, Beta and Delta variants emerged in the United States. Libraries came from the immunoSEQ multiplex PCR assay. Sourced from immuneACCESS, this table was stored by TCRdb with only in-frame sequences that have V and J called. A share of the clones is absent; for the studies checked, an unresolved V gene accounts for under half, and the remainder has no known explanation. A total of 35,000 to 40,000 clones appear in this sample, about three quarters of them only once. The ten largest clonotypes hold about a sixth of the sample.

The sample here was CD4+ T cells from PBMCs cultured with HCoV-NL63 spike peptides, taken before COVID-19 vaccination. The label giving this sample's cell subset or site can be read as: HCoV-NL63 spike overlapping peptide pool stimulation. All receptors derive from a human donor who had a prior SARS-CoV-2 infection.

This clone was seen more than once but under ten times. The chain has TRBV3-1 (or the pseudogene TRBV3-2) and TRBJ2-1; D is ambiguous. This CDR3 contains 14 residues. Germline-derived CDR1 and CDR2 are LGHDT and YNNKEL (reference sequence). Trimming removed 0 bases at V and 4 bases at J, with 7 bases between. This chain's CDR3 is CASSQDWGYNEQFF. In DNA, the CDR3 is TGTGCCAGCAGCCAAGATTGGGGATACAATGAGCAGTTCTTC.

The V gene is TRBV4-1, the J gene TRBJ2-7, with TRBD1 matching 7 bases. Germline V gene sequence: CDR1 MGHRA, CDR2 YSYEKL. This CDR3 is 15 amino acids long. V shed 1 base and J 1 base; nucleotides not matched to a gene: 4. CDR3 nucleotide sequence: TGCGCCAGCAGCCAAGTACAGGGGAAATCCTACGAGCAGTACTTC. It codes for CASSQVQGKSYEQYF.

V and J are TRBV19 and TRBJ1-5; unclear D gene. CDR1 LNHDA and CDR2 SQIVND come from the germline V gene (reference sequence). The V end lost 3 bases, the J end lost 0 bases, and 6 bases lay between the germline ends. The CDR3 runs 14 residues. DNA for the CDR3: TGTGCCAGTAGTATCGGGTCTAGCAATCAGCCCCAGCATTTT. Amino acids: CASSIGSSNQPQHF. Supplemented by reference TRBV19 and TRBJ1-5, the full variable domain reads DGGITQSPKYLFRKEGQNVTLSCEQNLNHDAMYWYRQDPGQGLRLIYYSQIVNDFQKGDIAEGYSVSREKKESFPLTVTSAQKNPTAFYLCASSIGSSNQPQHFGDGTRLSIL.